The 9 T cell receptor beta chains below were found in one sample sequenced in a study of blood T cells in healthy people across ages. Next came a second PCR, run for about 6 to 12 cycles, which used a sample-barcoded 5' primer along with a J-beta primer mix. TCRdb re-analysed the 5' RACE reads in MiXCR, keeping a single row per CDR3 protein. The sample yields about 970,000 distinct CDR3 sequences, roughly 51% seen once. The source material was blood. Receptor source: an older woman in good health.

The chain uses TRBV19 and TRBJ2-3, with 14 positions matching TRBD2. Per germline, CDR1 LNHDA and CDR2 SQIVND (reference sequence). The V and J ends lost 4 bases and 8 bases, in that order; junction bases with no gene match: 5. CDR3 size: 15 residues. CDR3 loop: CASSNGLAGGSTQYF. The CDR3 DNA follows: TGTGCCAGTAGTAACGGACTAGCGGGAGGTAGTACGCAGTATTTT. Full variable domain (outside the CDR3, taken from reference TRBV19 and TRBJ2-3): DGGITQSPKYLFRKEGQNVTLSCEQNLNHDAMYWYRQDPGQGLRLIYYSQIVNDFQKGDIAEGYSVSREKKESFPLTVTSAQKNPTAFYLCASSNGLAGGSTQYFGPGTRLTVL.

This rearrangement joins TRBV15 to TRBJ2-1; TRBD2 matches 11 bases. The ends lost 1 base at V and 2 bases at J; junction bases unmatched: 7. The CDR3 loop spans 18 amino acids. In germline, CDR1 is LNHNV, CDR2 YYDKDF (reference sequence). In DNA form, the CDR3 reads TGTGCCACCAGCAGAGGGCGGAAGACTAGCGGGACCTACAATGAGCAGTTCTTC. Protein product: CATSRGRKTSGTYNEQFF.

The chain couples TRBV4-1 to TRBJ1-5, with 7 bases lining up with TRBD1. Trimming removed 6 bases from V and 2 bases from J; junction bases left unmatched: 7. Germline CDR1 reads MGHRA; CDR2 reads YSYEKL. The CDR3 contains 15 residues. Written as DNA, the CDR3 is TGCGCCAGCAGGCGAACAGGGGAAGGCAATCAGCCCCAGCATTTT. Its protein is CASRRTGEGNQPQHF.

The V call is TRBV10-2, the J call TRBJ2-1; weak D call: TRBD1 (5 bases). CDR1 is WSHSY, CDR2 SAAADI, per germline. This CDR3 spans 14 amino acids. V shed 6 bases and J shed 5 bases, with 14 bases lying between them. The CDR3 bases are TGCGCCAGCAGGGGGCCCCCGCCCGACAATGAGCAGTTCTTC. It encodes CASRGPPPDNEQFF.

The chain joins TRBV20-1 to TRBJ2-7; possible D gene TRBD2, 5 bases. The CDR3 extends over 14 amino acids. Germline V CDR1 and CDR2: DFQATT, SNEGSKA (reference sequence). With 2 bases removed from V and 4 bases from J, the gap between germline ends came to 15 bases. The CDR3 protein is CSARSGRGSYEQYF. The CDR3 nucleotides read TGCAGTGCTAGAAGCGGTCGGGGTTCGTACGAGCAGTACTTC.

J is TRBJ2-7 and V is TRBV3-1; 12 positions match TRBD2. V lost 6 bases, J lost 4 bases, and 7 bases stayed unmatched. The CDR3 is made up of 15 amino acids. The germline V gene has CDR1 LGHDT and CDR2 YNNKEL (reference sequence). The CDR3 DNA sequence: TGTGCCAGCAGTCTGACTAGCGGGGGATTATACGAGCAGTACTTC. It yields the protein CASSLTSGGLYEQYF.

V gene TRBV23-1 combines with J gene TRBJ1-5; 10 nucleotides match TRBD1. TRBV23-1 is noted as an ORF with a role that remains uncertain. The CDR3 is 16 amino acids. J was trimmed by 4 bases and V by 7 bases; bases with no gene match: 10. The CDR3 DNA reads as TGCGCCAGCACTCGAGCGGACAGGGGGAGGAATCAGCCCCAGCATTTT. Amino acids: CASTRADRGRNQPQHF.

J is TRBJ2-1 and V is TRBV27, with unresolved D. Trimming shortened V by 7 bases and J by 0 bases, and 10 bases separated the two germline ends. CDR3 length equals 14 residues. Germline assignment: CDR1 MNHEY and CDR2 SMNVEV (reference sequence). CDR3 in DNA: TGTGCCAGCACCTCGAGAAGCTCCTACAATGAGCAGTTCTTC. Translating gives CASTSRSSYNEQFF.

A few counts support this clonotype. The chain uses TRBV4-1 and TRBJ2-5; D call uncertain. CDR3 length: 13 amino acids. The V gene lost 1 base and the J gene lost 5 bases, with 8 bases spanning the gap. Germline assignment: CDR1 MGHRA and CDR2 YSYEKL. CDR3 in amino acids: CASSQGRWETQYF. The CDR3 DNA reads TGCGCCAGCAGCCAAGGCCGTTGGGAGACCCAGTACTTC.